The 10 T cell receptor beta chains presented below share a single source sample, sequenced in a study of blood T cell repertoires in COVID-19. Assay: immunoSEQ multiplex PCR; the TCRdb copy retains only in-frame clones and omits some. The sample records tens of thousands of clones, about 83% being singletons. Input material: peripheral blood. All receptors derive from a man aged 55 to 70 with acute or convalescent COVID-19.

J is TRBJ2-2 and V is TRBV7-8; TRBD1 is a possible D gene (7 bases). The ends were cut back, 5 bases at V and 1 base at J, with 11 bases in the middle. Germline CDR1 and CDR2: SGHVS and FQNEAQ. The length of the CDR3 is 15 residues. The CDR3 coding sequence is TGTGCCAGCAGCCCGCGGGACAGGAACACCGGGGAGCTGTTTTTT. This sequence encodes CASSPRDRNTGELFF.

The J gene is TRBJ2-7, the V gene TRBV5-1; 10 bases align to TRBD2. The germline V gene has CDR1 SGHRS and CDR2 YFSETQ. Unmatched junction bases numbered 7, after V lost 4 bases and J lost 0 bases. CDR3 size: 16 residues. The CDR3 reads CASSPASGGLSYEQYF. CDR3 sequence (DNA): TGCGCCAGCAGCCCAGCTAGCGGGGGCCTCTCCTACGAGCAGTACTTC.

This clone occurred a few times. The V call is TRBV6-5, the J call TRBJ1-1, with a tentative D call TRBD1 (6 bases). Germline V CDR1 and CDR2: MNHEY, SVGAGI. V lost 4 bases to trimming and J lost 1 base, with 13 bases between them. The CDR3 is 15 amino acids. The CDR3 DNA sequence: TGTGCCAGCAGTTGGAGGGGGGGAGCGAACACTGAAGCTTTCTTT. As protein: CASSWRGGANTEAFF.

The chain uses TRBV7-8 and TRBJ2-7; 9 bases are shared with TRBD1. Germline lookup yields CDR1 SGHVS and CDR2 FQNEAQ. The V and J ends lost 5 bases and 2 bases, in that order; junction bases with no gene match: 10. The CDR3 extends over 16 amino acids. DNA for the CDR3: TGTGCCAGCAGCCCCCTCGACAGGGGGAACACCTACGAGCAGTACTTC. It codes for CASSPLDRGNTYEQYF.

The count of this clone is one. CDR3 bases: TGTGCCAGCAGCCCAGCTTTTGCGGGGACGCCTGAAGCTTTCTTT. Its protein is CASSPAFAGTPEAFF. The chain uses TRBV7-8 and TRBJ1-1; perhaps TRBD1 as D (5 bases). The CDR3 runs to 15 residues. V was clipped by 5 bases and J by 6 bases, with 19 bases between them. The germline gives CDR1 SGHVS, CDR2 FQNEAQ. Filled out from reference TRBV7-8 and TRBJ1-1, the complete variable domain reads GAGVSQSPRYKVAKRGQDVALRCDPISGHVSLFWYQQALGQGPEFLTYFQNEAQLDKSGLPSDRFFAERPEGSVSTLKIQRTQQEDSAVYLCASSPAFAGTPEAFFGQGTRLTVV.

The chain couples TRBV30 to TRBJ1-5; D is unresolved. The CDR3 has 14 residues. V was clipped by 0 bases and J by 2 bases, with 8 bases between them. CDR1 GTSNPN and CDR2 SVGIG come from the germline V gene (reference sequence). CDR3 region: CAWSVGEGNQPQHF. The CDR3 bases are TGTGCCTGGAGTGTAGGTGAGGGCAATCAGCCCCAGCATTTT.

The J gene is TRBJ2-7, the V gene TRBV11-2; 11 bases line up with TRBD2. The V segment lost 4 bases and the J segment 0 bases; nucleotides outside the gene matches: 2. Per the germline V gene, CDR1 is SGHAT and CDR2 is FQNNGV. This CDR3 is 15 amino acids long. The CDR3 protein is CASSSLAGGSYEQYF. The CDR3 DNA reads as TGTGCCAGCAGCTCCCTAGCGGGGGGCTCCTACGAGCAGTACTTC. Full variable domain (rest looked up from reference TRBV11-2 and TRBJ2-7): EAGVAQSPRYKIIEKRQSVAFWCNPISGHATLYWYQQILGQGPKLLIQFQNNGVVDDSQLPKDRFSAERLKGVDSTLKIQPAKLEDSAVYLCASSSLAGGSYEQYFGPGTRLTVT.

This clone was counted many times. The chain combines TRBV3-1 (or the pseudogene TRBV3-2) with TRBJ1-6; D not resolved. Germline V gene sequence: CDR1 LGHDT, CDR2 YNNKEL (reference sequence). V lost 7 bases, J lost 7 bases, and 11 bases lay in between. CDR3 length equals 13 residues. The CDR3 spells CASTLKENSPLHF. In DNA, the CDR3 is TGTGCCAGCACCCTAAAAGAGAATTCACCCCTCCACTTT.

The chain links TRBV5-5 to TRBJ1-5; 7 bases line up with TRBD1. V shed 2 bases, J shed 4 bases, and the junction held 6 bases outside the gene matches. The CDR3 consists of 15 residues. Germline CDR1 and CDR2: SGHKS and YYEKEE (reference sequence). In DNA, the CDR3 is TGTGCCAGCAGCTTTTCGGTACAGGGGAATCAGCCCCAGCATTTT. The encoded protein is CASSFSVQGNQPQHF.

V usage is TRBV2 and J usage is TRBJ2-3; D uncertain. Germline CDR1 SNHLY, CDR2 FYNNEI. V was trimmed by 2 bases and J by 0 bases, leaving 9 bases between them. The CDR3 sequence is 15 residues long. The DNA of the CDR3 is TGTGCCAGCAGTGAAAGTACAGCTAGCACAGATACGCAGTATTTT. Translating it yields CASSESTASTDTQYF.